The clone carrying this T cell receptor (beta chain) was seen only a few times. Its antigen is unidentified. The record originates from a study of cytomegalovirus exposure and HLA in healthy donors. Points from the study as a whole: As a later analysis revealed, most CMV-associated TCR beta chains appeared HLA-restricted.

CDR3 length equals 13 residues. The V end was cut by 1 base, the J end by 2 bases, with 5 bases between. Germline CDR1 reads LNHDA; CDR2 reads SQIVND (reference sequence). Primers for the PCR totalled 60 Vbeta and 13 Jbeta. The data were produced by immunoSEQ multiplex PCR, yet TCRdb's version contains in-frame clones alone and is incomplete. The repertoire has 100,000 to 150,000 clones, 10% to 13% of them found once; the top ten carry roughly 4.6%. The material sequenced was PBMCs. This sequence joins TRBV19 and TRBJ1-2; no definite D call. The receptor was derived from a woman younger than 35 in good health and CMV-seropositive. The CDR3 loop is CASSIGRNYGYTF. CDR3 bases: TGTGCCAGTAGTATAGGCAGAAACTATGGCTACACCTTC.